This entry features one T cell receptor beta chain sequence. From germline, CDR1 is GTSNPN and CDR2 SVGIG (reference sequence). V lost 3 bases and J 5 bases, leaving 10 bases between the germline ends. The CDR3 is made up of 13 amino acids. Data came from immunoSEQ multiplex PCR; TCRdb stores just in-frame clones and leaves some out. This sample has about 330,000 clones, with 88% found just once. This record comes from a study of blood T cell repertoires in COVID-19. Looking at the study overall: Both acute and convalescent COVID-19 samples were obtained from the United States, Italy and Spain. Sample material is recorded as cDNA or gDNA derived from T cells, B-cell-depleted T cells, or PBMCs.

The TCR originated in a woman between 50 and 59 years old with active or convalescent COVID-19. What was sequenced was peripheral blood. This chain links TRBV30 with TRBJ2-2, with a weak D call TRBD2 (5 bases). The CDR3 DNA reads TGTGCCTGGAGGCCAGGAGGAACCGGGGAGCTGTTTTTT. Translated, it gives CAWRPGGTGELFF.